This T cell receptor (beta chain) originates from a study of shared clonotypes between healthy human individuals. Points from the study as a whole: Sampling covered nothing but blood. Tissue TCR repertoires likely differ from those found in blood.

CDR1 is LNHNV, CDR2 YYDKDF, per germline (reference sequence). Trimming removed 4 bases from V and 2 bases from J, with 9 bases in between. The CDR3 length is 13 residues. Details on this clone: The antigen is undetermined.

How the authors handled the data: Filtering of immunoSEQ junctional sequences could not match full-length read filtering. The method was immunoSEQ multiplex PCR; TCRdb's version includes in-frame clones alone and lacks a portion of them. For V, J and clone size, that table is used; D and trimming come from the DNA. The sample contains under 650,000 clones, 90% to 96% of which appear only once. The TCR originated in a woman aged 25 to 39 in good health. The chain recombines TRBV15 with TRBJ2-7, with D maybe TRBD2 (6 bases). Sequencing was carried out using naive CD4+ T cells sorted from blood. Subset: CD45RA+ positively selected. CDR3 residues: CATSIGSAYEQYF. For the CDR3, the DNA is TGTGCCACCAGCATCGGGAGTGCCTACGAGCAGTACTTC.